A selection of T cell receptor beta chains follows, all from one sample in a study of shared T cell receptors in the human thymus. Produced via immunoSEQ multiplex PCR; TCRdb's table is partial and in-frame only. The sample lists over 60,000 clones; roughly 95% were seen once. Material: thymocytes. These receptors were obtained from a human donor. The CDR3 runs from the conserved cysteine through the conserved F or W. A D gene is named only where the DNA matches it firmly. Some rows mark clone size as missing; the rest say once, few, many or name a class of expanded clone.

>TRBJ1-4|-|-|TRBV25-1
CASRADVGPKLFF
TGTGCCAGCAGGGCGGACGTGGGGCCCAAACTGTTTTTT
>TRBJ1-1|-|-|TRBV18
CASSRRPSQMNTEAFF
TGTGCCAGCTCACGCCGGCCCTCCCAAATGAACACTGAAGCTTTCTTT
>TRBJ1-1|TRBD1|-|TRBV5-6
CASSQTRDRGRRTEAFF
TGTGCCAGCAGCCAGACCCGGGACAGGGGGCGGAGGACTGAAGCTTTCTTT
>TRBJ1-6|-|-|TRBV28
CASSFLRSGWGQNSPLHF
TGTGCCAGCAGTTTCCTTCGGTCGGGGTGGGGACAAAATTCACCCCTCCACTTT
>TRBJ2-2|TRBD2|-|TRBV14
CASSQGSGGQPNTGELFF
TGTGCCAGCAGCCAAGGTAGCGGGGGCCAACCTAACACCGGGGAGCTGTTTTTT
>TRBJ1-1|-|-|TRBV2
CASDEGPSGEGGSENTEAFF
TGTGCCAGCGATGAAGGCCCGTCGGGGGAAGGGGGGTCAGAGAACACTGAAGCTTTCTTT
>TRBJ2-7|TRBD1|-|TRBV7-6
CASSLEGTERAYEQYF
TGTGCCAGCAGCTTGGAAGGGACAGAGCGTGCCTACGAGCAGTACTTC
>TRBJ1-1|-|-|TRBV4-1
CASSILMRNTEAFF
TGCGCCAGCTCCATTCTAATGCGGAACACTGAAGCTTTCTTT
>TRBJ2-7|-|-|TRBV5-1
CASSLTAYEQYF
TGCGCCAGCAGCTTGACTGCCTACGAGCAGTACTTC
>TRBJ2-2|TRBD2|-|TRBV5-1
CASSLWSGGQDTGELFF
TGCGCCAGCAGCTTGTGGAGCGGGGGGCAGGACACCGGGGAGCTGTTTTTT
>TRBJ2-1|TRBD2|-|TRBV7-2
CASSLRGSFYNEQFF
TGTGCCAGCAGCTTGCGGGGGTCCTTCTACAATGAGCAGTTCTTC
>TRBJ2-3|-|-|TRBV4-2
CASSHPNGDTQYF
TGTGCCAGCAGCCATCCCAACGGGGATACGCAGTATTTT
>TRBJ2-5|-|-|TRBV5-1
CASSLAAETQYF
TGCGCCAGCAGCTTGGCCGCTGAGACCCAGTACTTC
>TRBJ2-7|TRBD1|-|TRBV27
CASSRDHGQVYIEQYF
TGTGCCAGCAGCAGGGATCATGGACAGGTTTATATCGAGCAGTACTTC
>TRBJ2-1|-|-|TRBV5-1
CASSLPGAGEQFF
TGCGCCAGCAGCTTGCCAGGGGCGGGGGAGCAGTTCTTC
>TRBJ1-1|-|-|TRBV19
CASTVLKGTEAFF
TGTGCCAGTACCGTGTTGAAGGGCACTGAAGCTTTCTTT
>TRBJ1-1|-|-|TRBV5-1
CASSLSRYTEAFF
TGCGCCAGCAGCTTGTCGCGTTACACTGAAGCTTTCTTT
>TRBJ1-2|-|-|TRBV9
CASSVQTGFSGYTF
TGTGCCAGCAGCGTCCAGACAGGTTTTAGTGGCTACACCTTC
>TRBJ2-2|-|-|TRBV27
CASSLKSPGWTGELFF
TGTGCCAGCAGTTTAAAGTCGCCCGGATGGACCGGGGAGCTGTTTTTT
>TRBJ1-6|-|-|TRBV5-1
CASSLGLLAYPNSPLHF
TGCGCCAGCAGCTTGGGGCTCTTGGCATACCCTAATTCACCCCTCCACTTT
>TRBJ2-1|-|-|TRBV27
CASRLDLISYNEQFF
TGTGCCAGCAGACTTGACTTAATTTCCTACAATGAGCAGTTCTTC
>TRBJ1-5|-|-|TRBV19
CASSMGLDRKINQPQHF
TGTGCCAGTAGTATGGGTCTCGACAGGAAGATTAATCAGCCCCAGCATTTT
>TRBJ1-2|-|-|TRBV27
CASIPKGGFGGYTF
TGTGCCAGCATCCCTAAGGGGGGTTTTGGCGGCTACACCTTC
>TRBJ2-1|-|once|TRBV25-1
CASSEPGPVVHQFF
TGTGCCAGCAGTGAACCGGGACCGGTTGTCCATCAGTTCTTC
>TRBJ2-3|TRBD1|-|TRBV4-1
CASSQGSSDRGLRMDTQYF
TGCGCCAGCAGCCAAGGATCTTCGGACAGGGGGTTGAGGATGGATACGCAGTATTTT
>TRBJ2-5|-|-|TRBV11-2
CASSLAQQETQYF
TGTGCCAGCAGCTTAGCCCAGCAAGAGACCCAGTACTTC
>TRBJ2-1|TRBD1|-|TRBV19
CASSTIRDSIPKGQFF
TGTGCCAGTAGTACAATCCGGGACAGCATCCCCAAAGGGCAGTTCTTC
>TRBJ1-6|-|-|TRBV28
CASSPGTSPLHF
TGTGCCAGCAGTCCTGGGACTTCACCCCTCCACTTT
>TRBJ2-7|-|-|TRBV7-6
CASRYHSNEQYF
TGTGCCAGCAGGTACCATTCGAACGAGCAGTACTTC
>TRBJ2-3|-|-|TRBV18
CASSPKVGNEGTNDTDTQYF
TGTGCCAGCTCACCAAAGGTCGGAAACGAGGGCACCAACGACACAGATACGCAGTATTTT
>TRBJ2-3|TRBD2|-|TRBV5-4
CASSFLGGSTDTQYF
TGTGCCAGCAGCTTTTTGGGCGGGAGTACGGATACGCAGTATTTT
>TRBJ2-3|-|once|TRBV19
CASRTFTQGDTQYF
TGTGCCAGTAGGACCTTTACTCAGGGCGATACGCAGTATTTT
>TRBJ2-2|-|-|TRBV12-5
CASMIDGTGELFF
TGTGCCTCGATGATAGATGGCACCGGGGAGCTGTTTTTT
>TRBJ1-2|-|-|TRBV2
CASIQGVDYGYTF
TGTGCCAGCATCCAGGGAGTTGACTATGGCTACACCTTC
>TRBJ1-1|TRBD1|-|TRBV7-3
CASSLRTPNQGALTLNTEAFF
TGTGCCAGCAGCTTACGTACCCCCAATCAGGGGGCCTTAACCTTGAACACTGAAGCTTTCTTT
>TRBJ2-7|-|once|TRBV28
CASSLFFCGQGFDEQYF
TGTGCCAGCAGTTTATTCTTTTGCGGGCAGGGGTTTGACGAGCAGTACTTC
>TRBJ2-2|-|-|TRBV25-1
CASSDYDARDTGELFF
TGTGCCAGCAGTGACTACGACGCGAGGGACACCGGGGAGCTGTTTTTT
>TRBJ2-6|-|-|TRBV10-3
CAISAQRGGDPTSGANVLTF
TGTGCCATCAGTGCCCAGAGAGGGGGGGACCCAACATCTGGGGCCAACGTCCTGACTTTC
>TRBJ1-1|-|-|TRBV2
CALRVWANTEAFF
TGTGCCTTACGGGTCTGGGCGAACACTGAAGCTTTCTTT
>TRBJ2-7|-|-|TRBV4-2
CASSQEDSNGHEQYF
TGTGCCAGCAGCCAAGAGGACTCGAATGGCCACGAGCAGTACTTC
>TRBJ1-2|-|-|TRBV5-4
CASSLRRNYGYTF
TGTGCCAGCAGCTTGAGACGCAACTATGGCTACACCTTC
>TRBJ2-2|-|-|TRBV30
CAWSVLRRGAVGELFF
TGTGCCTGGAGTGTACTCAGGAGAGGAGCCGTAGGGGAGCTGTTTTTT
>TRBJ1-5|TRBD1|-|TRBV6-1
CASSEAGDREKNSNQPQHF
TGTGCCAGCAGTGAAGCGGGGGACAGAGAAAAAAATAGCAATCAGCCCCAGCATTTT
>TRBJ2-7|-|-|TRBV7-2
CASSFRQTNSYEQYF
TGTGCCAGCAGCTTTCGGCAGACTAATTCCTACGAGCAGTACTTC
>TRBJ1-1|-|-|TRBV28
CASSSDPNTEAFF
TGTGCCAGCAGTTCGGACCCGAACACTGAAGCTTTCTTT
>TRBJ2-1|-|-|TRBV4-3
CASSQVSFGEQFF
TGCGCCAGCAGCCAAGTTTCCTTCGGTGAGCAGTTCTTC
>TRBJ2-7|TRBD1|-|TRBV7-9
CASSYDRGPDAF
TGTGCCAGCAGCTACGACAGGGGCCCAGACGCTTTC